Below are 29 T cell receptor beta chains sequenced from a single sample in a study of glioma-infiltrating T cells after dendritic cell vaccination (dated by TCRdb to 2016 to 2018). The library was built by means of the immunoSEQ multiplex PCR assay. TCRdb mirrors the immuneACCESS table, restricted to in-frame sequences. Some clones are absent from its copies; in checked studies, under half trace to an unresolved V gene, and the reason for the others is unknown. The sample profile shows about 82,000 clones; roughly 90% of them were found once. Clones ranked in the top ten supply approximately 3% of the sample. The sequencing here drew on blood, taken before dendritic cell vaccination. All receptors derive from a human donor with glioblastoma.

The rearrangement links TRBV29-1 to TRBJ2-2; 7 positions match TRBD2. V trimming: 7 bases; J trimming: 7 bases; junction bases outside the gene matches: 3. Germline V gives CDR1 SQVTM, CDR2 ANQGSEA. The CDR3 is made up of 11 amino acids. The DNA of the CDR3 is TGCAGCGGAGGGGAGGGCGGGGAGCTGTTTTTT. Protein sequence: CSGGEGGELFF.

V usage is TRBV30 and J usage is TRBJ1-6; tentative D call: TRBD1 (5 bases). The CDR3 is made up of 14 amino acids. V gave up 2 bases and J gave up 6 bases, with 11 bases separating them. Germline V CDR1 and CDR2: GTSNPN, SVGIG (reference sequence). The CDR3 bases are TGTGCCTGGAGTTTCTGGGGCCTTAATTCACCCCTCCACTTT. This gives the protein CAWSFWGLNSPLHF.

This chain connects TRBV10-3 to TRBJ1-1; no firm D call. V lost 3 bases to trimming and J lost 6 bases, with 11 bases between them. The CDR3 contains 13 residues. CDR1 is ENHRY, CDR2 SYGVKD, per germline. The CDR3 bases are TGTGCCATCAGTGAAGGCTGGCAGGCTGAAGCTTTCTTT. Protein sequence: CAISEGWQAEAFF.

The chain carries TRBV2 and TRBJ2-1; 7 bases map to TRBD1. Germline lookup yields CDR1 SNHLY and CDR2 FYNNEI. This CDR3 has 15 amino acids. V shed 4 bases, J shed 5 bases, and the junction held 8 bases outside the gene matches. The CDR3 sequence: CASSAGTDLNNEQFF. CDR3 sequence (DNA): TGTGCCAGCAGTGCCGGGACAGATTTAAACAATGAGCAGTTCTTC.

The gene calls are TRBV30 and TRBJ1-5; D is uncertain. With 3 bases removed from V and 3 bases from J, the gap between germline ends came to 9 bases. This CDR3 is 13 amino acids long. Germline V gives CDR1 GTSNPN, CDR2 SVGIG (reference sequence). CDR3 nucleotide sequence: TGTGCCTGGAGCAAAGGAGACAATCAGCCCCAGCATTTT. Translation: CAWSKGDNQPQHF. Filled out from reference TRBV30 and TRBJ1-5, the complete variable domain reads SQTIHQWPATLVQPVGSPLSLECTVEGTSNPNLYWYRQAAGRGLQLLFYSVGIGQISSEVPQNLSASRPQDRQFILSSKKLLLSDSGFYLCAWSKGDNQPQHFGDGTRLSIL.

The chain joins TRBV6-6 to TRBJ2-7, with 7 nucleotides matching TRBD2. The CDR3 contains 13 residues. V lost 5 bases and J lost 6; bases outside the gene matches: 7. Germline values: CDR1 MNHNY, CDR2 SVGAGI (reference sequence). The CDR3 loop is CASSPLGGVEQYF. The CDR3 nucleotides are TGTGCCAGCAGTCCCCTGGGGGGGGTCGAGCAGTACTTC.

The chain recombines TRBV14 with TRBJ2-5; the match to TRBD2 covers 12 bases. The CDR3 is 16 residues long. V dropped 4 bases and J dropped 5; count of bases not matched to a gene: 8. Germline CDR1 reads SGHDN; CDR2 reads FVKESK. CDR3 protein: CASSPGLAGQAETQYF. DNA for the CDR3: TGTGCCAGCAGCCCAGGACTAGCGGGGCAAGCGGAGACCCAGTACTTC.

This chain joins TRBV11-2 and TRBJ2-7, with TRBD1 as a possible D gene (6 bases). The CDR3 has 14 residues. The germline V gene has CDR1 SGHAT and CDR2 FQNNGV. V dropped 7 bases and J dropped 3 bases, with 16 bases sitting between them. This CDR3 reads CASTSSGTLYEQYF. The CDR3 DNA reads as TGTGCCAGCACCTCCTCCGGGACACTCTACGAGCAGTACTTC.

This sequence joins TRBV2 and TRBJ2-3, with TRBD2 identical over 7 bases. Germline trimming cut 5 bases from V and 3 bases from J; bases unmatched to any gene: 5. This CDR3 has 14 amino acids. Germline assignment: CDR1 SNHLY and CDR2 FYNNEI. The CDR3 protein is CASSRTSATDTQYF. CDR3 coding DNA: TGTGCCAGCAGTCGGACTAGTGCAACAGATACGCAGTATTTT.

This CDR3 reads CAISADGYEQYF. The CDR3 DNA follows: TGTGCCATCAGTGCCGACGGGTACGAGCAGTACTTC. The rearrangement links TRBV10-3 to TRBJ2-7; D uncertain. Germline V gene sequence: CDR1 ENHRY, CDR2 SYGVKD. The CDR3 length is 12 residues. V gave up 4 bases and J gave up 4 bases, with 8 bases separating them.

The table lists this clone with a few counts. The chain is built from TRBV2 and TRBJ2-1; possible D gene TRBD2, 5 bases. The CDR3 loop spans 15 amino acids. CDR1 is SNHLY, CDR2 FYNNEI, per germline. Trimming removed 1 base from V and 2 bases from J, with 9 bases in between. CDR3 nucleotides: TGTGCCAGCAGTGAAGTGGCGGGTCCCTACAATGAGCAGTTCTTC. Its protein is CASSEVAGPYNEQFF.

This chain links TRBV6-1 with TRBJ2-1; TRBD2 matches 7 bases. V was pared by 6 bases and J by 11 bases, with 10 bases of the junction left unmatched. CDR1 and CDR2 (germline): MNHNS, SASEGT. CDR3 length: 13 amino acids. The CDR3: CASRRQTSHKQFF. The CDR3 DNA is TGTGCCAGCAGGCGACAGACTAGCCACAAGCAGTTCTTC.

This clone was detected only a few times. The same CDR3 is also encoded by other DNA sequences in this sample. This CDR3 reads CASSLELTYEQYF. The CDR3, as DNA: TGCGCCAGCAGCTTGGAACTAACCTACGAGCAGTACTTC. The rearrangement links TRBV5-1 to TRBJ2-7; D unresolved. The germline gives CDR1 SGHRS, CDR2 YFSETQ. This CDR3 spans 13 amino acids. V lost 0 bases, J lost 2 bases, and 6 bases lay in between.

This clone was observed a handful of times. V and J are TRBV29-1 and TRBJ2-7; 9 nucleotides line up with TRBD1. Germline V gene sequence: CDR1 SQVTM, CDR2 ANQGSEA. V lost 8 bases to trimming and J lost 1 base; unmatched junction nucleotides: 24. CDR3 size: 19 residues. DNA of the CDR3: TGCAGCACCGACCGACAAACAACAGGGGGCGAAATAAGGTCCTACGAGCAGTACTTC. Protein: CSTDRQTTGGEIRSYEQYF.

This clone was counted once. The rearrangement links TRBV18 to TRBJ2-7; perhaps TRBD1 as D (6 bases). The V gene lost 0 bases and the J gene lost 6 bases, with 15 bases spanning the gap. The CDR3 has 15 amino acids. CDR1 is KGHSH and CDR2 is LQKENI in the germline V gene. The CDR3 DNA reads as TGTGCCAGCTCACCACCCTCAGGGGAGAGCGGCGAGCAGTACTTC. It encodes CASSPPSGESGEQYF. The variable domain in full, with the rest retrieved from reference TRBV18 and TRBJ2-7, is NAGVMQNPRHLVRRRGQEARLRCSPMKGHSHVYWYRQLPEEGLKFMVYLQKENIIDESGMPKERFSAEFPKEGPSILRIQQVVRGDSAAYFCASSPPSGESGEQYFGPGTRLTVT.

The CDR3 spells CASSNRENTEAFF. The CDR3 DNA reads TGTGCCAGCAGCAACAGGGAGAACACTGAAGCTTTCTTT. V gene TRBV7-9 combines with J gene TRBJ1-1; weak D call: TRBD1 (6 bases). The CDR3 has 13 residues. The germline V and J ends were trimmed by 5 bases and 1 base, with 8 bases remaining between them. The germline CDR1 and CDR2 sequences are SEHNR and FQNEAQ (reference sequence).

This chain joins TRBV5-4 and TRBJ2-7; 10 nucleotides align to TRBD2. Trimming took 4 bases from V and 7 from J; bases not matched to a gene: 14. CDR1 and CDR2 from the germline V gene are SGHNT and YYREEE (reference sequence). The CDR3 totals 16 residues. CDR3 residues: CASSTNLAGALREQYF. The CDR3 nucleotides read TGTGCCAGCAGCACCAACCTAGCGGGGGCTTTGAGGGAGCAGTACTTC.

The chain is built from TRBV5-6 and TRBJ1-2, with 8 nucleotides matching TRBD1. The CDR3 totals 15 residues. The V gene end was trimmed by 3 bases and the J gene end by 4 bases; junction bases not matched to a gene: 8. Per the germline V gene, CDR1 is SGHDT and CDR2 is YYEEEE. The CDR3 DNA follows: TGTGCCAGCAGCTCATTGAGAACAGGGGGCTATGGCTACACCTTC. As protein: CASSSLRTGGYGYTF.

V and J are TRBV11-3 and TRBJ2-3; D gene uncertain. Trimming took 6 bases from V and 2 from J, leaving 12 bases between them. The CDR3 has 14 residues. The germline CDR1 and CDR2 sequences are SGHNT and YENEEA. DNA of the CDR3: TGTGCCAGCAGGGGTAGCTCCCACACAGATACGCAGTATTTT. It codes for CASRGSSHTDTQYF.

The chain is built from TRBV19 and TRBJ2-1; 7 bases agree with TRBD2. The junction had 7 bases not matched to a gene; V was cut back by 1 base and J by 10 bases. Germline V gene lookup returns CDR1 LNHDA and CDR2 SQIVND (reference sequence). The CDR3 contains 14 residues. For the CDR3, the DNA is TGTGCCAGTAGTATAGTGGGCGGGAGCCGGGAGCAGTTCTTC. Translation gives CASSIVGGSREQFF.

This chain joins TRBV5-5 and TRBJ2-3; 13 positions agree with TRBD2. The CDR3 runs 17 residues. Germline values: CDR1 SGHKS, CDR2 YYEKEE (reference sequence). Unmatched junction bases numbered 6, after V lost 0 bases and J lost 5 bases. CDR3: CASSLAGTSGAGDTQYF. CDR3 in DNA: TGTGCCAGCAGCTTGGCAGGGACTAGCGGGGCAGGAGATACGCAGTATTTT.

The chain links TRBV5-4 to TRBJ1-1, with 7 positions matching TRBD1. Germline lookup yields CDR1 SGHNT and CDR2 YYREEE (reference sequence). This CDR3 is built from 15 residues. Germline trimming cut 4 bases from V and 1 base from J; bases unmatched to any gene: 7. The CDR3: CASSAPGQTNTEAFF. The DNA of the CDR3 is TGTGCCAGCAGCGCTCCGGGACAGACGAACACTGAAGCTTTCTTT.

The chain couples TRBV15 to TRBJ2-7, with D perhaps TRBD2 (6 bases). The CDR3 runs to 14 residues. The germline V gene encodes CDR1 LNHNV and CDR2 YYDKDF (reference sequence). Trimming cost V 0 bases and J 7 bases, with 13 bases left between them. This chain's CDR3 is CATSREYRRGEQYF. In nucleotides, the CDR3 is TGTGCCACCAGCAGAGAGTACAGGCGGGGAGAGCAGTACTTC.

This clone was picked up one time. For the CDR3, the DNA is TGTGCCAGCAGCTTAGCGGGAGGCACAGATACGCAGTATTTT. Protein sequence: CASSLAGGTDTQYF. The chain couples TRBV7-3 to TRBJ2-3; TRBD2 matches at 7 bases. CDR3 size: 14 residues. Per germline, CDR1 SGHTA and CDR2 FQGTGA. Losses at the gene ends were 2 bases for V and 1 base for J; bases not matched to a gene: 0.

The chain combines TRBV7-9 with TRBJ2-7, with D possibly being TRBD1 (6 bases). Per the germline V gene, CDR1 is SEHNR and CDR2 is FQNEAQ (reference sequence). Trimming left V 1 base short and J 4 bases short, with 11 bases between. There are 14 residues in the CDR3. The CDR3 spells CASSLGQVLYEQYF. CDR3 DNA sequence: TGTGCCAGCAGCTTAGGACAGGTCCTGTACGAGCAGTACTTC.

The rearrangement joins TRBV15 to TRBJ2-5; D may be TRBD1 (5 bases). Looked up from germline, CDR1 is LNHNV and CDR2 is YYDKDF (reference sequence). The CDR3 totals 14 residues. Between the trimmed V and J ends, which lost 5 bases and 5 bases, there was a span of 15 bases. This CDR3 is CATSPYVGPETQYF. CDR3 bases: TGTGCCACCAGCCCCTACGTGGGGCCCGAGACCCAGTACTTC.

CDR3 sequence: CASSLFQGATDTQYF. The CDR3 DNA follows: TGTGCCAGCAGCTTGTTTCAGGGGGCCACAGATACGCAGTATTTT. The gene calls are TRBV11-2 and TRBJ2-3, with TRBD1 matching over 8 bases. From germline, CDR1 is SGHAT and CDR2 FQNNGV. J was trimmed by 2 bases and V by 3 bases; bases with no gene match: 4. The CDR3 is made up of 15 amino acids.

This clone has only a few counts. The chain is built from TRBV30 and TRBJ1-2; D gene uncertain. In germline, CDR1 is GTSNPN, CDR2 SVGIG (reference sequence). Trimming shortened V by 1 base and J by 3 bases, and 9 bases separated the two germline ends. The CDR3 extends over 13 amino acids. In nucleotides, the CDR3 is TGTGCCTGGAGTGAGAGGGATGACTATGGCTACACCTTC. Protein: CAWSERDDYGYTF.

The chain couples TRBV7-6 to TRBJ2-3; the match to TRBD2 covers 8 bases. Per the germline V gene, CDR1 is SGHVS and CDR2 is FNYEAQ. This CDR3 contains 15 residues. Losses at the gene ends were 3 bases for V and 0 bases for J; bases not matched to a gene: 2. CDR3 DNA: TGTGCCAGCAGCTTCGTAGCGGGAAGCACAGATACGCAGTATTTT. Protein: CASSFVAGSTDTQYF. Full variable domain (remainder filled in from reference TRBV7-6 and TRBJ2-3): GAGVSQSPRYKVTKRGQDVALRCDPISGHVSLYWYRQALGQGPEFLTYFNYEAQQDKSGLPNDRFSAERPEGSISTLTIQRTEQRDSAMYRCASSFVAGSTDTQYFGPGTRLTVL.